This TCR beta chain was retrieved from a study of CD8 T cells in Susac syndrome (dated by TCRdb to the late 2010s). Regarding the research as a whole: Among the sequenced Susac syndrome patients, about 6 had clinically active disease and roughly 8 were in clinical remission. At blood withdrawal, Susac syndrome patients were either therapy-naive, taking corticosteroids (in some cases with IVIg as well), or taking IVIg alone. The study used repertoire sequencing to test whether antigen drove CD8+ T cell activation and differentiation in Susac syndrome. What the research found in general, with its limitations: The TCR sequencing and HLA analysis was acknowledged to have included a relatively small number of individuals. In patients with Susac syndrome, the CD4+ T cell repertoire showed no detectable clonal expansion.

High-throughput TCR beta sequencing profiled peripheral blood CD8+ and CD4+ T cells from healthy donors, Susac syndrome patients and multiple sclerosis patients. The Susac syndrome patients fulfilled recently defined diagnostic criteria for either definite or probable disease. Bulk CD8+ and CD4+ T cells were purified by magnetic negative isolation, while CD8+ TEMRA cells were enriched using FACS. Blood was drawn into EDTA tubes, processed within 24 hours, and PBMCs were isolated by density gradient centrifugation. PBMCs intended for TCR sequencing were cryopreserved in liquid nitrogen and thawed later in a water bath at 37 degrees C. Purity of sorted or isolated CD4+, CD8+ and CD8+ TEMRA cells was at least 90%. RNA was extracted with the RNeasy kit and 0.5 to 1 ug was reverse transcribed using random hexamers. The immunoSEQ multiplex PCR assay, which covers 54 Vbeta and 13 Jbeta segments, was used to amplify TCR beta CDR3 regions. Bias from PCR amplification was corrected by using a synthetic template baseline for primer optimization and for computational correction. The paper's processing steps were these. Reads were annotated to V, D and J genes per IMGT and analyzed with immunoSEQ Analyzer, keeping only productive sequences. Clonality was computed as one minus Shannon entropy normalized by log2 of the number of productive unique sequences. For each patient and control, public and private clones were evaluated within the 100 most prevalent clones. Clones were defined as Susac-specific if absent from the healthy and MS cohorts, from some 1,000 published viral clones and from other ImmuneACCESS disease sequences. Clones were called with MiXCR by TCRdb after fastp trimmed the public reads at Q25, and only in-frame beta chains were retained. Rows with a matching CDR3 protein are joined into one entry that keeps the most common DNA and genes. The V and J calls shown here were made by TCRdb, not taken from the authors' results. The sample profile shows over 120,000 distinct CDR3 sequences; 95% of them were found once. More than 0.11% of the sample belongs to the ten largest clones.

Notes on this clonotype: Its specific antigen is unknown. No per-base quality is available; no much larger clone lies one base away.

This clonotype originated in a human donor with Susac syndrome. Sequencing was carried out using CD4+ T cells from PBMCs.

The CDR3 corresponds to CSAKLSEAFF. The DNA reads as follows: TGCAGTGCTAAACTTTCGGAAGCTTTCTTT. Rearrangement joined TRBV20-1 to TRBJ1-1, with the D segment identity uncertain. The germline V gene (reference sequence) sets CDR1 to DFQATT and CDR2 to SNEGSKA. The junction carries 8 bases between V and J, which are trimmed by 4 bases and 8 bases respectively. The CDR3 sequence holds 10 residues, the cysteine and phenylalanine included. Kept here is only the CDR3 DNA, which spans 30 bases and is read in frame from base 1.